One and the same sample provided the 9 T cell receptor beta chains below, sequenced in a study of T cell responses to AZD1222 COVID-19 vaccine. This table comes from immunoSEQ multiplex PCR, and its TCRdb copy is limited to in-frame clones, with some not included. The data hold 120,000 or so clones, with approximately 90% observed a single time. Sequences were derived from peripheral blood, sampled on day 0 of AZD1222 vaccination. These receptors were taken from an adult in good health.

The chain combines TRBV7-9 with TRBJ2-4; D is unresolved. CDR1 is SEHNR and CDR2 is FQNEAQ in the germline V gene (reference sequence). Deletions cut 2 bases from V and 7 bases from J, with 6 bases between. The CDR3 totals 12 residues. The CDR3 loop reads CASSLIGNIQYF. The CDR3 DNA follows: TGTGCCAGCAGCTTAATAGGGAACATTCAGTACTTC.

This chain uses TRBV19 with TRBJ1-5; 7 bases are a match to TRBD1. Germline V gives CDR1 LNHDA, CDR2 SQIVND (reference sequence). Germline trimming cut 6 bases from V and 7 bases from J; bases unmatched to any gene: 12. This CDR3 spans 15 amino acids. CDR3 residues: CASRVPGGRGQPQHF. The CDR3, as DNA: TGTGCCAGTAGAGTACCAGGGGGTCGGGGGCAGCCCCAGCATTTT.

The chain carries TRBV7-9 and TRBJ2-7; 9 bases line up with TRBD1. The trim removed 0 bases at V and 3 bases at J, leaving 6 bases unmatched. Germline V gene data show CDR1 as SEHNR and CDR2 as FQNEAQ (reference sequence). The CDR3 length is 16 residues. CDR3 residues: CASSLARGTGSYEQYF. The DNA of the CDR3 is TGTGCCAGCAGCTTAGCGCGAGGGACAGGGAGCTACGAGCAGTACTTC. Based on the CDR3 plus reference TRBV7-9 and TRBJ2-7, the full variable domain is DTGVSQNPRHKITKRGQNVTFRCDPISEHNRLYWYRQTLGQGPEFLTYFQNEAQLEKSRLLSDRFSAERPKGSFSTLEIQRTEQGDSAMYLCASSLARGTGSYEQYFGPGTRLTVT.

In this sample, this clone turned up a few times. The rearrangement uses TRBV5-1 and TRBJ2-1; tentative D call: TRBD2 (6 bases). The CDR3 runs 14 residues. The V and J ends lost 0 bases and 6 bases respectively, with 10 bases between them. From germline, CDR1 is SGHRS and CDR2 YFSETQ. The CDR3 DNA reads as TGCGCCAGCAGCTTGGCACTGGGGGGCAATGAGCAGTTCTTC. It translates to CASSLALGGNEQFF.

The chain recombines TRBV7-2 with TRBJ1-1; the match to TRBD1 covers 8 bases. Germline CDR1 is SGHTA and CDR2 is FQGNSA. V lost 2 bases to trimming and J lost 6 bases; unmatched junction nucleotides: 8. CDR3 length: 15 residues. The CDR3 reads CASSLTPRGRSEAFF. The CDR3 nucleotides are TGTGCCAGCAGCTTAACCCCCAGGGGGCGTTCTGAAGCTTTCTTT.

The chain uses TRBV28 and TRBJ2-6; 7 bases align to TRBD1. Germline CDR1 and CDR2: MDHEN and SYDVKM. Trimming removed 6 bases from V and 4 bases from J; junction bases left unmatched: 6. CDR3 length: 15 residues. The CDR3 DNA reads TGTGCCAGCAGCCTAGGGGGCGCCGGGGCCAACGTCCTGACTTTC. It translates to CASSLGGAGANVLTF. Combining the CDR3 with reference TRBV28 and TRBJ2-6 gives the whole variable domain DVKVTQSSRYLVKRTGEKVFLECVQDMDHENMFWYRQDPGLGLRLIYFSYDVKMKEKGDIPEGYSVSREKKERFSLILESASTNQTSMYLCASSLGGAGANVLTFGAGSRLTVL.

V usage is TRBV3-1 (or the pseudogene TRBV3-2) and J usage is TRBJ1-3, with no clear D. Germline V gene lookup returns CDR1 LGHDT and CDR2 YNNKEL (reference sequence). V lost 1 base and J lost 3, with 13 bases in between. The CDR3 covers 16 residues. CDR3 protein: CASSQGRTGNGNTIYF. DNA for the CDR3: TGTGCCAGCAGCCAAGGACGGACGGGGAATGGAAACACCATATATTTT.

V is TRBV7-8 and J is TRBJ2-2, with TRBD2 matching 11 bases. CDR3 length equals 16 residues. V lost 0 bases and J lost 5; bases outside the gene matches: 2. In germline, CDR1 is SGHVS, CDR2 FQNEAQ. The CDR3 DNA reads TGTGCCAGCAGCTTAGCTGGGACTAGCGGTACCGGGGAGCTGTTTTTT. Its translation is CASSLAGTSGTGELFF.

J is TRBJ2-1 and V is TRBV5-1; the match to TRBD2 covers 12 bases. V gave up 3 bases and J gave up 6 bases; unmatched junction bases: 7. This CDR3 is built from 16 residues. The germline CDR1 and CDR2 sequences are SGHRS and YFSETQ. This CDR3 is CASSSHQTSGGNEQFF. CDR3 sequence (DNA): TGCGCCAGCAGCTCCCACCAGACTAGCGGGGGCAATGAGCAGTTCTTC.